This T cell receptor beta chain is drawn from a study of blood T cell repertoires in COVID-19. This table comes from immunoSEQ multiplex PCR, and its TCRdb copy is limited to in-frame clones, with some not included. The sample lists a few hundred thousand clones; 70% to 90% were seen once. The germline V gene encodes CDR1 LGHDT and CDR2 YNNKEL (reference sequence). Trimming stripped 2 bases from V and 10 bases from J, with 23 bases between. This CDR3 region has 17 residues. The sequenced sample consisted of peripheral blood. This rearrangement joins TRBV3-1 (or the pseudogene TRBV3-2) to TRBJ1-4; no definite D call. The TCR originated in a woman aged 45-59 years with active or convalescent COVID-19. The CDR3 coding sequence is TGTGCCAGCAGCCAATCGCAACAGCCGAGACCTAAAGTAAAACTGTTTTTT. Encoded protein: CASSQSQQPRPKVKLFF.